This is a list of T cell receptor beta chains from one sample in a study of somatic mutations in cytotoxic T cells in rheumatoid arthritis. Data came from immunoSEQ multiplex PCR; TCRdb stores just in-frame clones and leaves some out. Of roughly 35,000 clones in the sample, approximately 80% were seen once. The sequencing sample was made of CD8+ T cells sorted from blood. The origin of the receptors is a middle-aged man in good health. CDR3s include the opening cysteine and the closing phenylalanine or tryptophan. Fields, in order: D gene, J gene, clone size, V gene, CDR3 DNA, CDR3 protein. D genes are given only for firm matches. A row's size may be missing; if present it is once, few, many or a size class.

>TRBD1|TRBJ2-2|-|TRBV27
TGTGCCAGCAGTTTGTGGGCCCCCGGGACAGGGGAGAGGGGCGGGAGGAACACCGGGGAGCTGTTTTTT
CASSLWAPGTGERGGRNTGELFF
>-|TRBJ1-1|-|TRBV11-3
TGTGCCAGCAGCTATGGGGGGAATGAAGCTTTCTTT
CASSYGGNEAFF
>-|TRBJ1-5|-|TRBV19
TGTGCCAGTAGGCCACAGCAAGATAGCAATCAGCCCCAGCATTTT
CASRPQQDSNQPQHF
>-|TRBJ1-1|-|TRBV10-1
TGCGCCAGCAGTGAGTCCGGGGGAAGGAAAACTGAAGCTTTCTTT
CASSESGGRKTEAFF
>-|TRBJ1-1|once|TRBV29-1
TGCAGCGTTGAAGGGGCAGGGAACACTGAAGCTTTCTTT
CSVEGAGNTEAFF
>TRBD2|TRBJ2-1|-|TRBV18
TGTGCCAGCTCACCCCGACCGACTAGCCATGAGCAGTTCTTC
CASSPRPTSHEQFF
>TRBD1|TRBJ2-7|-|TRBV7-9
TGTGCCAGCAGCCCTAGGACAGGGGGCTACGAGCAGTACTTC
CASSPRTGGYEQYF
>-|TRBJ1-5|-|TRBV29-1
TGCAGCGTGCAAAATACGGATAGCAATCAGCCCCAGCATTTT
CSVQNTDSNQPQHF
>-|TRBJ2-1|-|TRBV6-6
TGTGCCAGCAGTTACTTGCCTCCCAGCTCCTACAATGAGCAGTTCTTC
CASSYLPPSSYNEQFF
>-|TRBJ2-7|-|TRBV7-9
TGTGCCAGCAGCTTAGTGTCTTCGAGCTCCTACGAGCAGTACTTC
CASSLVSSSSYEQYF
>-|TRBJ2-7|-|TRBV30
TGTGCCTGGGCCGGGGCCTACGAGCAGTACTTC
CAWAGAYEQYF
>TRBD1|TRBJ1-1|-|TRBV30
TGTGCCTGGAGTGAAGGACAGGCTATGAACACTGAAGCTTTCTTT
CAWSEGQAMNTEAFF
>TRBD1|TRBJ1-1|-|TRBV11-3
TGTGCCAGCAGCTTGGGGACAGGGGATACTGAAGCTTTCTTT
CASSLGTGDTEAFF
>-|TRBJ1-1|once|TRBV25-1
TGTGCCAGCAGAAGGTTGACTGAAGCTTTCTTT
CASRRLTEAFF
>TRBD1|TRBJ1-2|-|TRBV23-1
TGCGCCAGCAGTCGGGGACAGGGGCTGGACGGCTACACCTTC
CASSRGQGLDGYTF
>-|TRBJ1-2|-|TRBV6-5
TGTGCCAGCAGTTCCCCGGCGTCTCGTAACTATGGCTACACCTTC
CASSSPASRNYGYTF
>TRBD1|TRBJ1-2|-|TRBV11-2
TGTGCCAGCAGCTTAGGTGGGACAGCATACGGCTACACCTTC
CASSLGGTAYGYTF
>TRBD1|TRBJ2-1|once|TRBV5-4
TGTGCCAGCAGCACTACCGGGACAGGGTTTTATGAGCAGTTCTTC
CASSTTGTGFYEQFF
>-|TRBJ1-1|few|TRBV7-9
TGTGCCAGCAGCTTATTGACACTAAACACTGAAGCTTTCTTT
CASSLLTLNTEAFF
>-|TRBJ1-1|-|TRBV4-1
TGCGCCAGCAGCCAAGCGAATTTACAGGAAGCTTTCTTT
CASSQANLQEAFF
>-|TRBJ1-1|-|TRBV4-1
TGCGCCAGCAGCCAAGATAGGTACAGGGAGAACACTGAAGCTTTCTTT
CASSQDRYRENTEAFF
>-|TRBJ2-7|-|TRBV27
TGTGCCAGCAGTTTTACAAGCTCCTACGAGCAGTACTTC
CASSFTSSYEQYF
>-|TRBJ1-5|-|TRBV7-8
TGTGCCAGCAGCTTCAAGGACGGAAACAATCAGCCCCAGCATTTT
CASSFKDGNNQPQHF
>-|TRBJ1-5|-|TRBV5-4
TGTGCCAGCAGCGAAGGGGGAGGGGTTGGCAATCAGCCCCAGCATTTT
CASSEGGGVGNQPQHF
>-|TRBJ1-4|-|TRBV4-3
TGCGCCAGCAGCCAAGACCTGGGGGCGCGAGTTGAAAAACTGTTTTTT
CASSQDLGARVEKLFF
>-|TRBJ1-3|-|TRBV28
TGTGCCAGCAGTTTTACACTGATAAACTCTGGAAACACCATATATTTT
CASSFTLINSGNTIYF
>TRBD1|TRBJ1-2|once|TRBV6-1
TGTGCCAGCATTAACAGGGGACTTTGGGTCTATGGCTACACCTTC
CASINRGLWVYGYTF
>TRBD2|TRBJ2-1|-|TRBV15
TGTGCCACCAGCTCTCAGAGCGGGGCATGGAATGAGCAGTTCTTC
CATSSQSGAWNEQFF
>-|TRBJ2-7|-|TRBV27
TGTGCCAGCAGTTTATCGGGGGGCACCTACGAGCAGTACTTC
CASSLSGGTYEQYF
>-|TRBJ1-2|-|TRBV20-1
TGCAGTGCGGTCGAGAATGGCTACACCTTC
CSAVENGYTF
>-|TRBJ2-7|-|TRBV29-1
TGCAGCGTTGAGGCGGCCGGGGGCTCATCCTACGAGCAGTACTTC
CSVEAAGGSSYEQYF
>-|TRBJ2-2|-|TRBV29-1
TGCAGCGTAGCGCAATCCGGGGAGCTGTTTTTT
CSVAQSGELFF
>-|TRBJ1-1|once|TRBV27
TGTGCCAGCAGTTTATCGGGGGGGACTGAAGCTTTCTTT
CASSLSGGTEAFF
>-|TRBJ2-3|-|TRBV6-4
TGTGCCAGCAGGCTCCTAGCGCGGAGCACAGATACGCAGTATTTT
CASRLLARSTDTQYF
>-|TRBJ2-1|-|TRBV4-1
TGCGCCAGCAGCCAAGGGCTAAACTCCTACAATGAGCAGTTCTTC
CASSQGLNSYNEQFF
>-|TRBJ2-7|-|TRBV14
TGTGCCAGCAGCCAAGATTACCCCAATCGACAGTCCTACGAGCAGTACTTC
CASSQDYPNRQSYEQYF
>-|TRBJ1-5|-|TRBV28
TGTGCCAGCAGGAGAGAAGGGCGTGACAATCAGCCCCAGCATTTT
CASRREGRDNQPQHF
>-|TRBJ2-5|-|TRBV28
TGTGCCAGCAGCCCCGGACGGGTCGCAAGGCGAGAGACCCAGTACTTC
CASSPGRVARRETQYF
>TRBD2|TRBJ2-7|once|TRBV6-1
TGTGCCAGCAGTGAAGGGACTAGAGACTACGAGCAGTACTTC
CASSEGTRDYEQYF
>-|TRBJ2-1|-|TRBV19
TGTGCCAGTAGTGTTCCGGGTTACAATGAGCAGTTCTTC
CASSVPGYNEQFF
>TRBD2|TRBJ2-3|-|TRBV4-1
TGCGCCAGCAGCCAGGCCGGGACTAGCGGCTATACGCAGTATTTT
CASSQAGTSGYTQYF
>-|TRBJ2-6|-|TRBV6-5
TGTGCCAGCAGTACAGAGCTCTCTGGGGCCAACGTCCTGACTTTC
CASSTELSGANVLTF
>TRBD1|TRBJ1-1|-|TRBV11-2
TGTGCCAGCAGCTTAGACCAGGGGGGGAACACTGAAGCTTTCTTT
CASSLDQGGNTEAFF
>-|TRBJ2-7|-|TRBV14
TGTGCCAGCAGCCAGGGCCGGGCCTACTCCTACGAGCAGTACTTC
CASSQGRAYSYEQYF
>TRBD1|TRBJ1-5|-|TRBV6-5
TGTGCCAGCAGGGGTACAGGGGGAAATCAGCCCCAGCATTTT
CASRGTGGNQPQHF
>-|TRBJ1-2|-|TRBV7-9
TGTGCCAGCAGCTTAGTCGGATGGGATGGCTACACCTTC
CASSLVGWDGYTF
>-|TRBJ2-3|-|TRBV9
TGTGCCAGCAGCGTAGATCAATTCACAGATACGCAGTATTTT
CASSVDQFTDTQYF
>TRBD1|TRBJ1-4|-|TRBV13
TGTGCCAGCAGCTTCGGACAGGGAGGCCTTCCTAATGAAAAACTGTTTTTT
CASSFGQGGLPNEKLFF
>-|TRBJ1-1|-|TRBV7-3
TGTGCCAGCAGTCAGGGGTATAGCACTGAAGCTTTCTTT
CASSQGYSTEAFF
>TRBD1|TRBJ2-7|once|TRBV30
TGTGCCTGGAGTTTAGGACAGGGAACTCGCTACGAGCAGTACTTC
CAWSLGQGTRYEQYF
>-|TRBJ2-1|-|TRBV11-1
TGTGCCAGCAGCTTTGATGGACATGAGCAGTTCTTC
CASSFDGHEQFF
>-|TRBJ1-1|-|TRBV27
TGTGCCAGCAGTTTTGCGGGGGTAGGGACTGAAGCTTTCTTT
CASSFAGVGTEAFF
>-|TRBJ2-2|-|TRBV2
TGTGCCAGCAGAGATACATCAAACACCGGGGAGCTGTTTTTT
CASRDTSNTGELFF
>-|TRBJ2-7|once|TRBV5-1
TGCGCCAGCAGCTTGGATCTTTCAGGGGGGTACGAGCAGTACTTC
CASSLDLSGGYEQYF
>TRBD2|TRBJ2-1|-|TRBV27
TGTGCCAGCAGTTTATCTGGGACTAGCGTATACAATGAGCAGTTCTTC
CASSLSGTSVYNEQFF
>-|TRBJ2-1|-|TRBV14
TGTGCCAGCAGCCAAGGACGGAAGGCTAGCTCCTACAATGAGCAGTTCTTC
CASSQGRKASSYNEQFF
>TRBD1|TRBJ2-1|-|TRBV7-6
TGTGCCAGCAGCTCCGGGACAGGGGTGGGCAATGAGCAGTTCTTC
CASSSGTGVGNEQFF
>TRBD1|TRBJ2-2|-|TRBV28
TGTGCCACCGGGACAGAGAACACCGGGGAGCTGTTTTTT
CATGTENTGELFF
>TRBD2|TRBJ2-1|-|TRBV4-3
TGCGCCAGCAGCCAAGAGACGGGAGGTACCTACAATGAGCAGTTCTTC
CASSQETGGTYNEQFF
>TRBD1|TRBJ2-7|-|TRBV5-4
TGTGCCAGCAGCTCACAGGGGAGCTCCTACGAGCAGTACTTC
CASSSQGSSYEQYF